This T cell receptor beta chain was sequenced during a study of blood T cell repertoires in COVID-19. This clone appeared a single time. The assay was immunoSEQ multiplex PCR, and TCRdb's table has in-frame clones only and misses some. The table records approximately 300,000 clones, 65% to 85% of them present only once. This CDR3 is built from 14 residues. Looked up from germline, CDR1 is SGHRS and CDR2 is YFSETQ. The ends lost 7 bases at V and 7 bases at J; junction bases unmatched: 11. The receptor comes from a person aged 70 to 80 with COVID-19, enrolled during active disease. V and J are TRBV5-1 and TRBJ1-5; 7 bases map to TRBD1. Sequenced input: peripheral blood. The CDR3 sequence: CASRSTTGVQPQHF. CDR3 sequence (DNA): TGCGCCAGCCGCTCCACAACAGGGGTCCAGCCCCAGCATTTT.